The clone carrying this TCR beta chain is a singleton in its sample. The antigen is undetermined. The source of the sample is a study of shared clonotypes between healthy human individuals. Study conclusions and caveats: Donor clonotype sharing was expected to depend on sequencing depth.

Bulk PBMC genomic DNA spanned ten immunoSEQ deep plates. Data came from immunoSEQ multiplex PCR; TCRdb stores just in-frame clones and leaves some out. This sample yields about half a million clones, of which more than 65% are seen a single time; approximately 12% belongs to the top ten. Study donors comprised healthy, HIV-negative adults devoid of recent acute infection or vaccination. The TCR was taken from a woman in her thirties or forties in good health. Some clones in this sample may be carry-over from other donors' samples. Specimen: PBMCs.

CDR3 amino acids: CASSLGGRTSATYEQYF. In DNA, the CDR3 is TGTGCCAGCAGTTTAGGGGGCAGGACTAGCGCTACCTACGAGCAGTACTTC. This chain uses TRBV27 with TRBJ2-7, with 9 bases matching TRBD2. CDR1 and CDR2 from the germline V gene are MNHEY and SMNVEV (reference sequence). The CDR3 loop spans 17 amino acids. J was trimmed by 2 bases and V by 2 bases; bases with no gene match: 10.